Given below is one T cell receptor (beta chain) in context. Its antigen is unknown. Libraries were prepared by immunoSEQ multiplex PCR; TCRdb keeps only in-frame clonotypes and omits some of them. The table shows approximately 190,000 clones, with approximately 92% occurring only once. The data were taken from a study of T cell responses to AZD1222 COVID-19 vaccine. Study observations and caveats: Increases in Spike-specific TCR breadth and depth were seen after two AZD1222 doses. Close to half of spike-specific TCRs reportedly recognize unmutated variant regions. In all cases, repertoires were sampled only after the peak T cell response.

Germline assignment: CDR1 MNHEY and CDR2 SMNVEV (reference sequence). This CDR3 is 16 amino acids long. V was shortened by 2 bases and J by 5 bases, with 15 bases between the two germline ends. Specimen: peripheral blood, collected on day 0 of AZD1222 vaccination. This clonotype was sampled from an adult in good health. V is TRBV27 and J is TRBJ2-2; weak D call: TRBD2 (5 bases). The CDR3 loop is CASSLPSGVRTGELFF. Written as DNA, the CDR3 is TGTGCCAGCAGTTTACCCTCCGGGGTCAGGACCGGGGAGCTGTTTTTT.